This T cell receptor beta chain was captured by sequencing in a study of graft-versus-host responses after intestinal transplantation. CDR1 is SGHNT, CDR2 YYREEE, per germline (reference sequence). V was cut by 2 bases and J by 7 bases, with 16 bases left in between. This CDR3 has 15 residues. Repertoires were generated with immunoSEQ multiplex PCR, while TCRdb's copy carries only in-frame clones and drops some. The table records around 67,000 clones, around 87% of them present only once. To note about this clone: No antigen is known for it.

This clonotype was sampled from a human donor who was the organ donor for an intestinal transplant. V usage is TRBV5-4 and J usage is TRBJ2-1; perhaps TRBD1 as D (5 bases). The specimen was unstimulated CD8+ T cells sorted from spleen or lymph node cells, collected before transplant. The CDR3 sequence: CASSFGQGFGNEQFF. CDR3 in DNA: TGTGCCAGCAGCTTTGGGCAGGGATTTGGGAATGAGCAGTTCTTC.